The 7 T cell receptor beta chains reported below all come from one sample, sequenced in a study of memory CD4+ T cells and cytomegalovirus serostatus. Assay: immunoSEQ multiplex PCR; the TCRdb copy retains only in-frame clones and omits some. The sample holds under 85,000 clones, 75% to 85% seen once. Single viable CD3+CD4+CD8-CD45RO+ cells were sorted as the memory CD4+ T cells. The material sequenced was memory CD4+ T cells from blood. The receptors were sampled from an adult in good health and CMV-seropositive.

This chain links TRBV10-1 with TRBJ2-5; D is undetermined. V lost 4 bases and J lost 5, with 11 bases in between. The CDR3 spans 13 residues. CDR1 and CDR2 (germline): WNHNN, SYGVQD (reference sequence). The CDR3 is CASSGSEFETQYF. Written as DNA, the CDR3 is TGCGCCAGCAGTGGGTCTGAGTTTGAGACCCAGTACTTC.

CDR3 region: CASSLAVGMDGYTF. In DNA form, the CDR3 reads TGTGCCAGCAGCTTAGCGGTGGGGATGGATGGCTACACCTTC. The rearrangement joins TRBV7-9 to TRBJ1-2; the D is unclear. Germline V gene sequence: CDR1 SEHNR, CDR2 FQNEAQ (reference sequence). The CDR3 is made up of 14 amino acids. Trimming took off 0 bases at V and 6 bases at J, with 11 bases between the two ends.

The DNA for the CDR3 is TGTGCCAGCAGTTCACAGGGGTACAGGGACACCATATATTTT. Its translation is CASSSQGYRDTIYF. The genes are TRBV27 and TRBJ1-3; 7 positions agree with TRBD1. This CDR3 contains 14 residues. With V trimmed by 4 bases and J by 8 bases, 8 bases remained unmatched. Germline assignment: CDR1 MNHEY and CDR2 SMNVEV (reference sequence).

The gene calls are TRBV5-5 and TRBJ1-5; TRBD1 is a possible D gene (6 bases). V was trimmed by 5 bases and J by 5 bases, leaving 17 bases between them. The CDR3 extends over 15 amino acids. Germline V gene lookup returns CDR1 SGHKS and CDR2 YYEKEE (reference sequence). The CDR3 is CASSQGTAMDQPQHF. Written as DNA, the CDR3 is TGTGCCAGCAGTCAGGGGACCGCTATGGATCAGCCCCAGCATTTT.

The chain carries TRBV5-1 and TRBJ2-2; weak D call: TRBD1 (6 bases). V dropped 0 bases and J dropped 5 bases, with 11 bases sitting between them. CDR1 is SGHRS, CDR2 YFSETQ, per germline. The CDR3 consists of 15 residues. In DNA form, the CDR3 reads TGCGCCAGCAGCTTGGACAGGGTCGAAACCGGGGAGCTGTTTTTT. Protein sequence: CASSLDRVETGELFF.

Only one count was recorded for this clone. This sequence joins TRBV2 and TRBJ1-2; weak D call: TRBD1 (5 bases). The CDR3 is made up of 13 amino acids. Germline V lookup: CDR1 SNHLY, CDR2 FYNNEI. Trimming removed 7 bases at V and 4 bases at J, with 13 bases between. CDR3 nucleotide sequence: TGTGCCAGCATACCGAGGGGAAGCTATGGCTACACCTTC. It specifies CASIPRGSYGYTF.

The chain couples TRBV2 to TRBJ2-1; 7 bases line up with TRBD2. V gave up 8 bases and J gave up 8 bases; unmatched junction bases: 18. The CDR3 has 16 residues. The germline CDR1 and CDR2 sequences are SNHLY and FYNNEI. CDR3 sequence (DNA): TGTGCCAGCCGGAGCTTCGAGGGCGGGAGAGGCTATGAGCAGTTCTTC. It specifies CASRSFEGGRGYEQFF.